The clone carrying this T cell receptor (beta chain) was detected once. The data were taken from a study of control samples from healthy donors and cancer patients. Clones were read by immunoSEQ multiplex PCR, and TCRdb kept only the in-frame ones, dropping some. Of around 100,000 clones listed, 85% to 90% are singletons. The TCR originated in a man aged 30 to 39 in good health. The source material was blood.

In nucleotides, the CDR3 is TGCGCCAGCAGGGGCGGAGGGAATGGAAACACCATATATTTT. This sequence encodes CASRGGGNGNTIYF. The genes are TRBV4-1 and TRBJ1-3; no clear D gene. The CDR3 length is 14 residues. V was pared by 6 bases and J by 3 bases, with 12 bases between. From germline, CDR1 is MGHRA and CDR2 YSYEKL.